Listed below are T cell receptor beta chains from one sample, sequenced in a study of tumor-infiltrating lymphocytes in glioblastoma multiforme. TCRdb analysed the multiplex PCR reads with MiXCR anew, one entry per CDR3 protein. The sample includes some 32,000 distinct CDR3 sequences, 61% of them seen just once. Sequencing was done on a sample of brain tumor tissue. These receptor sequences come from a male donor with glioblastoma. The CDR3 runs from the conserved cysteine through the conserved F or W. D genes are given only for firm matches. The size field is filled for only some rows; it gives once, few, many or a size class.

CDR3 length: 13
J gene: TRBJ1-2
V gene: TRBV5-4
D gene: .
clone size: .
CDR3 protein: CASSLGGNYSYTF
CDR3 DNA: TGTGCCAGCAGCTTAGGAGGGAACTATAGTTACACCTTC

CDR3 length: 13
J gene: TRBJ1-5
V gene: TRBV20-1
D gene: .
clone size: many
CDR3 protein: CSASYRVDQPQHF
CDR3 DNA: TGCAGTGCTTCCTACAGGGTAGATCAGCCCCAGCATTTT

CDR3 length: 15
J gene: TRBJ2-3
V gene: TRBV11-2
D gene: .
clone size: .
CDR3 protein: CASSAPGIRGDTQYF
CDR3 DNA: TGTGCCAGCAGCGCGCCCGGGATTCGAGGTGATACGCAGTATTTT

CDR3 length: 15
J gene: TRBJ2-5
V gene: TRBV25-1
D gene: TRBD2
clone size: few
CDR3 protein: CASSEATSGQETQYF
CDR3 DNA: TGTGCCAGCAGTGAAGCGACTAGCGGTCAAGAGACCCAGTACTTC

CDR3 length: 14
J gene: TRBJ1-1
V gene: TRBV6-5
D gene: .
clone size: .
CDR3 protein: CASNYQEEGTEAFF
CDR3 DNA: TGTGCCAGCAATTATCAAGAAGAGGGCACTGAAGCTTTCTTT

CDR3 length: 15
J gene: TRBJ1-1
V gene: TRBV4-3
D gene: .
clone size: .
CDR3 protein: CASSQVGAAITEAFF
CDR3 DNA: TGCGCCAGCAGCCAAGTGGGAGCTGCTATCACTGAAGCTTTCTTT

CDR3 length: 15
J gene: TRBJ2-3
V gene: TRBV2
D gene: TRBD2
clone size: once
CDR3 protein: CASSVGAGEADTQYF
CDR3 DNA: TGTGCCAGCAGTGTTGGAGCGGGAGAAGCAGATACGCAGTATTTT

CDR3 length: 14
J gene: TRBJ1-2
V gene: TRBV20-1
D gene: TRBD1
clone size: once
CDR3 protein: CSAHQTGTVYGYTF
CDR3 DNA: TGCAGTGCTCACCAGACCGGGACAGTATATGGCTACACCTTC

CDR3 length: 16
J gene: TRBJ2-7
V gene: TRBV10-1
D gene: .
clone size: .
CDR3 protein: CTSSGIGIGDLYEQYF
CDR3 DNA: TGCACCAGCAGTGGAATTGGGATAGGGGATTTATACGAGCAGTACTTC

CDR3 length: 15
J gene: TRBJ2-3
V gene: TRBV11-2
D gene: .
clone size: .
CDR3 protein: CASSYQAQKGDTQYF
CDR3 DNA: TGTGCCAGTAGCTACCAGGCCCAGAAGGGAGATACGCAGTATTTT

CDR3 length: 15
J gene: TRBJ1-4
V gene: TRBV30
D gene: .
clone size: many
CDR3 protein: CAWNPVGTPNEKLFF
CDR3 DNA: TGTGCCTGGAACCCCGTCGGGACACCTAATGAAAAACTGTTTTTT

CDR3 length: 14
J gene: TRBJ2-1
V gene: TRBV4-1
D gene: .
clone size: .
CDR3 protein: CTSSQVGNLFEQFF
CDR3 DNA: TGCACCAGCAGCCAAGTAGGGAACCTCTTTGAGCAGTTCTTC

CDR3 length: 12
J gene: TRBJ2-1
V gene: TRBV20-1
D gene: .
clone size: .
CDR3 protein: CSATGRYNEQFF
CDR3 DNA: TGCAGTGCAACAGGGAGATACAATGAGCAGTTCTTC

CDR3 length: 12
J gene: TRBJ2-1
V gene: TRBV7-9
D gene: .
clone size: many
CDR3 protein: CASSLLVNEQFF
CDR3 DNA: TGTGCCAGCAGCCTACTAGTTAATGAGCAGTTCTTC

CDR3 length: 15
J gene: TRBJ2-7
V gene: TRBV5-1
D gene: TRBD1
clone size: .
CDR3 protein: CASSFGDRGDYEQYF
CDR3 DNA: TGCGCCAGCAGCTTCGGGGACAGGGGTGACTACGAGCAGTACTTC

CDR3 length: 15
J gene: TRBJ2-6
V gene: TRBV12-3/TRBV12-4
D gene: .
clone size: few
CDR3 protein: CASSLIGIGANVLAF
CDR3 DNA: TGTGCCAGCAGTTTAATTGGGATTGGGGCCAACGTCCTGGCTTTC

CDR3 length: 13
J gene: TRBJ1-6
V gene: TRBV29-1
D gene: TRBD1
clone size: .
CDR3 protein: CSVARDRVSPFHF
CDR3 DNA: TGCAGCGTTGCCAGGGACAGAGTATCGCCCTTCCACTTT

CDR3 length: 15
J gene: TRBJ1-5
V gene: TRBV4-1
D gene: .
clone size: .
CDR3 protein: CASSQDLGTSGAQHF
CDR3 DNA: TGCGCCAGCAGCCAAGATTTAGGCACCTCAGGGGCTCAGCATTTT

CDR3 length: 16
J gene: TRBJ1-1
V gene: TRBV6-6
D gene: TRBD1
clone size: .
CDR3 protein: CASRFAQGAGYTEAFF
CDR3 DNA: TGTGCCAGCAGATTTGCCCAGGGGGCTGGATACACTGAAGCTTTCTTT

CDR3 length: 14
J gene: TRBJ2-1
V gene: TRBV29-1
D gene: .
clone size: .
CDR3 protein: CSARNWISYKEQFF
CDR3 DNA: TGCAGCGCCCGAAACTGGATCTCCTACAAAGAGCAGTTCTTC

CDR3 length: 15
J gene: TRBJ2-5
V gene: TRBV12-3/TRBV12-4
D gene: .
clone size: .
CDR3 protein: CAGSIVQGGRETQNF
CDR3 DNA: TGTGCCGGCAGTATCGTACAGGGAGGCCGAGAGACCCAGAACTTC

CDR3 length: 12
J gene: TRBJ2-1
V gene: TRBV11-3
D gene: .
clone size: once
CDR3 protein: CDNNLVPDEQFF
CDR3 DNA: TGTGACAACAACTTAGTTCCCGATGAGCAGTTCTTC

CDR3 length: 16
J gene: TRBJ2-1
V gene: TRBV20-1
D gene: TRBD2
clone size: .
CDR3 protein: CSARDLAGDTHNEQLF
CDR3 DNA: TGCAGTGCTAGGGACCTAGCGGGAGATACCCACAACGAGCAGCTCTTC